This T cell receptor beta chain was observed in a study of T-cell reconstitution after alpha-beta-depleted transplantation in children. This clonotype came up a few times. Antigen: not known. Germline values: CDR1 SEHNR, CDR2 FQNEAQ (reference sequence). Trimming pared 5 bases from V and 11 bases from J, leaving 10 bases between. This CDR3 spans 11 amino acids. Unique molecular identifiers were incorporated during preparation of the TCRbeta library. TCRdb reanalysed the PCR reads using MiXCR and keeps one entry per CDR3 protein. The sample lists about 240,000 distinct CDR3 sequences, over 20% occurring once. Study-level results: Some patients owed their high day-60 TCRbeta diversity to surviving recipient T cells and thymic progenitors. Most T-cell counts and diversity one year after the transplant came from T cells that were newly produced. Reported findings indicate that, about two months after transplant, alpha-beta T cells came from several hundred expanded clones, which were derived from non-depleted graft cells.

The chain combines TRBV7-9 with TRBJ1-5; D gene uncertain. Here the sequenced sample was PBMCs, taken before TCRalphabeta/CD19-depleted stem cell transplant. The clonotype comes from a girl aged 2-10 years with Fanconi anemia, due to receive a stem cell transplant. The CDR3 nucleotides read TGTGCCAGCAGCCCCTTTAGGGCCCAGCATTTT. Translating gives CASSPFRAQHF.